The next 3 T cell receptor beta chains were all read from a single sample in a study of identical twins. From the 5' RACE reads, TCRdb called clonotypes with MiXCR, one entry per CDR3 protein. The profile shows fewer than 900,000 distinct CDR3 sequences, 21% of them singletons. These data are also associated with another study on T cells expressing NK-cell markers.

Sequencing input: PBMCs. The receptors were gathered from a woman aged 18 to 35 in good health.

This chain's CDR3 is CSVRRERTQFF. In nucleotides, the CDR3 is TGCAGCGTCCGACGGGAGCGCACGCAGTTCTTC. This chain joins TRBV29-1 and TRBJ2-1; D is perhaps TRBD2 (6 bases). The germline V gene has CDR1 SQVTM and CDR2 ANQGSEA. This CDR3 region has 11 residues. With 6 bases removed from V and 12 bases from J, the gap between germline ends came to 15 bases.

V usage is TRBV7-2 and J usage is TRBJ1-1; D is perhaps TRBD1 (6 bases). Per the germline V gene, CDR1 is SGHTA and CDR2 is FQGNSA. V dropped 5 bases and J dropped 5 bases, with 21 bases sitting between them. The CDR3 spans 16 residues. The CDR3 coding sequence is TGTGCCAGCAGCCCAAGACCAGGGACGAGGGGGACTGAAGCTTTCTTT. It encodes CASSPRPGTRGTEAFF.

The table lists this clonotype with many counts. This sequence joins TRBV6-5 and TRBJ1-1, with no clear D. This CDR3 has 12 residues. Germline V gene lookup returns CDR1 MNHEY and CDR2 SVGAGI. V lost 10 bases and J 6 bases, leaving 15 bases between the germline ends. CDR3 sequence reads: CATFSPGSEAFF. CDR3 DNA sequence: TGTGCCACCTTCAGTCCGGGGTCTGAAGCTTTCTTT.